This T cell receptor beta chain was profiled in a study of sequential checkpoint blockade in melanoma. Looked up from germline, CDR1 is SGHNT and CDR2 is YYREEE (reference sequence). V lost 4 bases to trimming and J lost 3 bases, with 4 bases between them. The CDR3 is made up of 11 amino acids. Here immunoSEQ multiplex PCR was the method, and the copy in TCRdb shows in-frame clones only, minus some. The repertoire holds 25,000 to 30,000 clones, with around 80% as singletons. Treatment of the sample: randomized to nivolumab then ipilimumab (arm A) or the reverse (arm B). The chain carries TRBV5-4 and TRBJ1-1, with D unresolved. The sequence was collected from a human donor with melanoma. Sequences were derived from CD8+ T cells sorted from blood (inferred from file names), sampled from a patient given nivolumab and ipilimumab in sequence. The CDR3 protein is CASSTYTEAFF. The CDR3 DNA reads TGTGCCAGCAGCACTTACACTGAAGCTTTCTTT.